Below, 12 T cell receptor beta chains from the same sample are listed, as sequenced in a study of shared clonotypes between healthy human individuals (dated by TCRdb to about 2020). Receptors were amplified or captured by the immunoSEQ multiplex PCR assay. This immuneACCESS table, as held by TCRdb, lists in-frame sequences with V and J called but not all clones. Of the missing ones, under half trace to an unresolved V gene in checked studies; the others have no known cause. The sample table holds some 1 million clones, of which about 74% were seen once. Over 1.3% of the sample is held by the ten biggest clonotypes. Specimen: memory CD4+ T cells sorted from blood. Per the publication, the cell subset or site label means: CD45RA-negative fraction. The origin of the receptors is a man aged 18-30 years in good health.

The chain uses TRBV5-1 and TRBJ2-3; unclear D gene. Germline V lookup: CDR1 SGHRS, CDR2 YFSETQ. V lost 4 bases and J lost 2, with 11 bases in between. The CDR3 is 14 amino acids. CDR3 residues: CASSQSRSTDTQYF. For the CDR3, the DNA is TGCGCCAGCAGCCAAAGTAGGTCCACAGATACGCAGTATTTT.

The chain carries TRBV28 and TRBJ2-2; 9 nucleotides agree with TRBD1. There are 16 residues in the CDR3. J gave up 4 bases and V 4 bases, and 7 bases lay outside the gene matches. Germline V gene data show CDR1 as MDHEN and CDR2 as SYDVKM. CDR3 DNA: TGTGCCAGCAGTTACATACAGGGGGCGGGCACCGGGGAGCTGTTTTTT. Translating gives CASSYIQGAGTGELFF.

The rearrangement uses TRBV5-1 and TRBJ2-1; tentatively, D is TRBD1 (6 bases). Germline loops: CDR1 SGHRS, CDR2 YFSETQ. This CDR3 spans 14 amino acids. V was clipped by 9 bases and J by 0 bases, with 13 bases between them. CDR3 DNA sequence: TGCGCCACCGCAGGGGACCTCTCCTACAATGAGCAGTTCTTC. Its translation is CATAGDLSYNEQFF.

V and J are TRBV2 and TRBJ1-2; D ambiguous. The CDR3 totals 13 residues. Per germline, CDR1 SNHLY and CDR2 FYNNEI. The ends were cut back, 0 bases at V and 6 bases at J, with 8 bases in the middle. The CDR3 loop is CASSEALFNGYTF. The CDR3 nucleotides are TGTGCCAGCAGTGAAGCGCTTTTCAATGGCTACACCTTC. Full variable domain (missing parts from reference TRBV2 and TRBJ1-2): EPEVTQTPSHQVTQMGQEVILRCVPISNHLYFYWYRQILGQKVEFLVSFYNNEISEKSEIFDDQFSVERPDGSNFTLKIRSTKLEDSAMYFCASSEALFNGYTFGSGTRLTVV.

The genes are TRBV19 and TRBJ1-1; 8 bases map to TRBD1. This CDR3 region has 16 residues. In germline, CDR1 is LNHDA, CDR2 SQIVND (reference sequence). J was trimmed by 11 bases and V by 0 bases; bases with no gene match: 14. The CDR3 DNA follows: TGTGCCAGTAGTATAGAGCCCCCCCGACAGGGGATAAAGGCTTTCTTT. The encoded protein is CASSIEPPRQGIKAFF.

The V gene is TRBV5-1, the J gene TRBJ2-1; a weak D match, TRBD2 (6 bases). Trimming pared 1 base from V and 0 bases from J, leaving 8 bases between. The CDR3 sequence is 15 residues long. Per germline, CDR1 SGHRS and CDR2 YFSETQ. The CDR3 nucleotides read TGCGCCAGCAGCTTGCGGGGGAACTCCTACAATGAGCAGTTCTTC. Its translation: CASSLRGNSYNEQFF.

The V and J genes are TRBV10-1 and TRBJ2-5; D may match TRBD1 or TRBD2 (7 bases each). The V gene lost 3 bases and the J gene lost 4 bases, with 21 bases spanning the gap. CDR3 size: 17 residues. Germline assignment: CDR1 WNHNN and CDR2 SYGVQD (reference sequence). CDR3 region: CASSDPGAGQLGETQYF. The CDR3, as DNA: TGCGCCAGCAGTGACCCGGGAGCGGGACAGTTAGGAGAGACCCAGTACTTC.

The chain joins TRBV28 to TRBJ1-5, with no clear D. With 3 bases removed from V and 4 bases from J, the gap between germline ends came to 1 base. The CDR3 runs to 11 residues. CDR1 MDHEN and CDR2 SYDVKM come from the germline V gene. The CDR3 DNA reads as TGTGCCAGCAGTTTTAATCAGCCCCAGCATTTT. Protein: CASSFNQPQHF.

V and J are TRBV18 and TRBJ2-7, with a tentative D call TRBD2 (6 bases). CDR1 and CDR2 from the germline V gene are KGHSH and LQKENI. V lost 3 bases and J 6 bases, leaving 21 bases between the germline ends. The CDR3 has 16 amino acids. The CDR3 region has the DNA TGTGCCAGCTCACCGTTCGGGACTGATCGTCTTGCCGAGCAGTACTTC. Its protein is CASSPFGTDRLAEQYF.

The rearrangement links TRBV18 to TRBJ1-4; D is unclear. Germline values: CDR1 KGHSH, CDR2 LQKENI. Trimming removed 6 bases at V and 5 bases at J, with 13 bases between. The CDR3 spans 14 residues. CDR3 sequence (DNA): TGTGCCAGCTCGGCGGGTAGTGGGAATGAAAAACTGTTTTTT. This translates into CASSAGSGNEKLFF.

This chain's CDR3 is CASSVKGAEQFF. Here the CDR3 DNA reads TGTGCCAGCAGCGTCAAGGGGGCTGAGCAGTTCTTC. The chain combines TRBV13 with TRBJ2-1; 7 bases are shared with TRBD1. Germline CDR1 PRHDT, CDR2 FYEKMQ (reference sequence). J gave up 9 bases and V 5 bases, and 4 bases lay outside the gene matches. This CDR3 contains 12 residues. Full variable domain (missing parts from reference TRBV13 and TRBJ2-1): AAGVIQSPRHLIKEKRETATLKCYPIPRHDTVYWYQQGPGQDPQFLISFYEKMQSDKGSIPDRFSAQQFSDYHSELNMSSLELGDSALYFCASSVKGAEQFFGPGTRLTVL.

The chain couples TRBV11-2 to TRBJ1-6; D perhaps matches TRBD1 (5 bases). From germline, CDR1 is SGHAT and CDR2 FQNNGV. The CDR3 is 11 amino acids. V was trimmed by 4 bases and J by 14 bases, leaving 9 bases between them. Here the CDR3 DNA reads TGTGCCAGCAGCTCGGGACCGGCCCTCCACTTT. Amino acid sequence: CASSSGPALHF.